The following is a T cell receptor beta chain sequence with its context. Its antigen is undetermined. One base away lies a much larger clone, so this may be a sequencing read error. The CDR3 runs 11 residues. Germline assignment: CDR1 MNHEY and CDR2 SVGAGI. A sample-barcoded 5' primer and a J-beta primer mix were used in a second PCR of roughly 7 to 12 cycles. TCRdb itself ran the 5' RACE reads through MiXCR, one entry per CDR3 protein. This sample has under 850,000 distinct CDR3 sequences; roughly 40% occur once, and the top ten carry 10% to 15%. This entry comes from a study of blood T cells in healthy people across ages. Study results and caveats: The percentage of naive T cells correlated strongly with TCR beta diversity. Measured against age, TCR beta diversity per million T cells decreased in a roughly linear manner.

The source material was blood. The receptor was isolated from a young man in good health. V and J are TRBV6-5 and TRBJ2-1; D ambiguous. In DNA form, the CDR3 reads TGTGCCGGCAGTTATTTCGATGAGCAGTTCTTC. Residues: CAGSYFDEQFF.